This note documents a single TCR beta chain sequence. The antigen is not known. The investigators reverse transcribed all of the isolated RNA, so they sequenced expressed TCRB transcripts. Some clones are missing from TCRdb's copy, which holds only in-frame ones; the method was immunoSEQ multiplex PCR. The sample shows under 150,000 clones, about 51% of them seen only once. This sample is drawn from a study of beta chain features in type 1 diabetes. General observations from the study: Equally in patients and controls, PCR might preferentially amplify shorter templates. Among patients with Type 1 diabetes, TCRB CDR3s were moderately but significantly shorter in every one of the four CD4+ subsets.

The collection from each donor was one heparinised blood draw averaging about 116 mL. What was sequenced was Tregs from blood. The TCR sequence derives from a man aged 18 to 35 in good health.

CDR3 loop: CASSLRLAGGFSTDTQYF. DNA of the CDR3: TGTGCCAGCAGCTTGCGTCTAGCGGGGGGGTTTAGCACAGATACGCAGTATTTT. The chain carries TRBV5-4 and TRBJ2-3; the match to TRBD2 covers 12 bases. The V gene's germline CDR1 is SGHNT and CDR2 YYREEE (reference sequence). This CDR3 comprises 18 residues. J was trimmed by 0 bases and V by 1 base; bases with no gene match: 6.